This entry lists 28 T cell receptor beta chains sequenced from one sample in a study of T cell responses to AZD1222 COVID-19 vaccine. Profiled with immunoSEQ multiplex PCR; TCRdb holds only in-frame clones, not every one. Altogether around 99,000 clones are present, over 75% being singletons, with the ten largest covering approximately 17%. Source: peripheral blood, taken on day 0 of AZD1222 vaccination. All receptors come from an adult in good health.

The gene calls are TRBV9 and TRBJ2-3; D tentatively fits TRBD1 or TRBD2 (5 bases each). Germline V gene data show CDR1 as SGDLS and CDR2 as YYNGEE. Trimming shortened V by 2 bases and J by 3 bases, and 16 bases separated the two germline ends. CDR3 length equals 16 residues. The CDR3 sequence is CASSVTGGVGTDTQYF. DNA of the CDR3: TGTGCCAGCAGCGTTACTGGGGGAGTAGGGACAGATACGCAGTATTTT.

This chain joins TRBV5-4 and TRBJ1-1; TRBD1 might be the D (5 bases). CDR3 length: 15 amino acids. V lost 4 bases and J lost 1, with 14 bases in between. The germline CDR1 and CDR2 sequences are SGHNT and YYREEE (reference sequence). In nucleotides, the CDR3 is TGTGCCAGCAGCGGCTTTGGGGCTGGGAACACTGAAGCTTTCTTT. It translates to CASSGFGAGNTEAFF.

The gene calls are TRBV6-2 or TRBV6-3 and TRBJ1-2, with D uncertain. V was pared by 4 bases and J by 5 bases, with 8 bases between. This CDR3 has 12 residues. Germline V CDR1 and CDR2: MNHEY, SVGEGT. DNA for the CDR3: TGTGCCAGCAGTTTTGGGATTTATGGCTACACCTTC. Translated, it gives CASSFGIYGYTF.

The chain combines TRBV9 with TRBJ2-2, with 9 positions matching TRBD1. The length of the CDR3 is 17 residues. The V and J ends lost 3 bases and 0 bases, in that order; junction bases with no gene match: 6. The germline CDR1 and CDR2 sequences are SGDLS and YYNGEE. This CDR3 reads CASSAGQGPSNTGELFF. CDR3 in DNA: TGTGCCAGCAGCGCCGGACAGGGGCCCTCGAACACCGGGGAGCTGTTTTTT.

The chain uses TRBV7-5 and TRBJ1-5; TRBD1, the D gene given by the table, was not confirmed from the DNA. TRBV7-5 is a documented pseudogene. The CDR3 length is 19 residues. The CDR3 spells CVRSLTVRDSSNSNQPQHF. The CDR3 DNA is TGTGTCAGAAGCTTAACGGTCCGGGACAGTTCTAATAGCAATCAGCCCCAGCATTTT.

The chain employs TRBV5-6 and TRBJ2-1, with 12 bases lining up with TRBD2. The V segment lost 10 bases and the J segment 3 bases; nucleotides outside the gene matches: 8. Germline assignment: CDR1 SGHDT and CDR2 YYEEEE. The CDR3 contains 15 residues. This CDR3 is CAGTTSGGIYNEQFF. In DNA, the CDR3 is TGTGCCGGAACGACTAGCGGGGGAATCTACAATGAGCAGTTCTTC.

The CDR3 DNA reads TGTGCCAGCAGCCAAGGAGGGGCAGTAAATAGCAATCAGCCCCAGCATTTT. Translating gives CASSQGGAVNSNQPQHF. This chain connects TRBV4-2 to TRBJ1-5; weak D call: TRBD1 (5 bases). Germline V gene data show CDR1 as LGHNA and CDR2 as YNFKEQ. Trimming took off 1 base at V and 0 bases at J, with 13 bases between the two ends. This CDR3 is 17 amino acids long.

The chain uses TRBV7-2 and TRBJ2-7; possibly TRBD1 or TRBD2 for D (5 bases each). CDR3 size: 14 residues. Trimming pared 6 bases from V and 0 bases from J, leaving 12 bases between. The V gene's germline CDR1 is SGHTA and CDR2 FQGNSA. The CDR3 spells CASSSAGTSYEQYF. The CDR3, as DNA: TGTGCCAGCAGTTCGGCCGGGACCTCCTACGAGCAGTACTTC.

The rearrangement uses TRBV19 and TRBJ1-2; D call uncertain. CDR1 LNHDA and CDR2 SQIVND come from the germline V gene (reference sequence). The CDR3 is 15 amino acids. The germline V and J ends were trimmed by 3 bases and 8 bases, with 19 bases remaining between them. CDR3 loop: CASSIKWDSRSGYTF. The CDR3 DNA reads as TGTGCCAGTAGTATTAAGTGGGATAGCAGAAGCGGCTACACCTTC.

CDR3 amino acids: CASSPPDMGNTIYF. In nucleotides, the CDR3 is TGTGCCAGCAGCCCCCCGGACATGGGAAACACCATATATTTT. The V gene is TRBV5-8, the J gene TRBJ1-3, with a tentative D call TRBD1 (5 bases). With 4 bases removed from V and 4 bases from J, the gap between germline ends came to 12 bases. This CDR3 region has 14 residues. Germline V gives CDR1 SGHTS, CDR2 YDEGEE.

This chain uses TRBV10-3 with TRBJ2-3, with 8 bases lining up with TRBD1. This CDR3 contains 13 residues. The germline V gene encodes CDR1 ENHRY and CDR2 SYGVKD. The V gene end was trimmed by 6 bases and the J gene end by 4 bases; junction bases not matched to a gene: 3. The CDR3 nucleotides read TGTGCCATCAGGACAGGGGTAGCAGATACGCAGTATTTT. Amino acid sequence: CAIRTGVADTQYF.

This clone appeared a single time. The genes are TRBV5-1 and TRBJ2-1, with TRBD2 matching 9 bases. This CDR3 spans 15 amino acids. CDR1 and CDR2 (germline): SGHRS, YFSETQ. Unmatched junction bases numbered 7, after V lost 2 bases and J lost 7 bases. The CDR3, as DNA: TGCGCCAGCAGCTTAGGAGGACTAGCGAAAAATGAGCAGTTCTTC. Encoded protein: CASSLGGLAKNEQFF.

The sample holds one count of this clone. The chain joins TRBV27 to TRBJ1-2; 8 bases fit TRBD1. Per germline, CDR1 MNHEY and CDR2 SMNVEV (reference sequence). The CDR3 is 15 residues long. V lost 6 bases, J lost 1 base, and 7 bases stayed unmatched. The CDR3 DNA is TGTGCCAGCAGGCCCGACAGGGGTCGTAACTATGGCTACACCTTC. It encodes CASRPDRGRNYGYTF.

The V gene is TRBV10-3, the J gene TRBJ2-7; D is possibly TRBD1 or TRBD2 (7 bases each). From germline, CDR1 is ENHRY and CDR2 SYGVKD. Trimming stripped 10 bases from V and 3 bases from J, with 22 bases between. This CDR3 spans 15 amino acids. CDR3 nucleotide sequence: TGTGCCACCAGGGAGGGGGCTGCCGCGTACTACGAGCAGTACGTC. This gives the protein CATREGAAAYYEQYV.

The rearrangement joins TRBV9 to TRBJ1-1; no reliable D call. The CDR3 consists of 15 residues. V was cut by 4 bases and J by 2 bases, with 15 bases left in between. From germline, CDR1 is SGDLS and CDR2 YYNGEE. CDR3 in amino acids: CASSPQLGINTEAFF. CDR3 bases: TGTGCCAGCAGCCCCCAGTTGGGGATCAACACTGAAGCTTTCTTT.

The chain's CDR3 is CASSRLAGGSNNEQFF. As DNA, the CDR3 is TGTGCCAGCTCACGACTAGCGGGAGGGTCAAACAATGAGCAGTTCTTC. This rearrangement joins TRBV18 to TRBJ2-1; 14 bases agree with TRBD2. The CDR3 has 16 amino acids. V shed 4 bases and J 5 bases; nucleotides not matched to a gene: 4. Germline-derived CDR1 and CDR2 are KGHSH and LQKENI.

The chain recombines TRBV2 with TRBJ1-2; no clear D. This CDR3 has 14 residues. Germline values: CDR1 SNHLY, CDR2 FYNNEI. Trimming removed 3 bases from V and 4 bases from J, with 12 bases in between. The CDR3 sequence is CASSDRAAAYGYTF. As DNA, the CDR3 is TGTGCCAGCAGTGATAGGGCAGCCGCCTATGGCTACACCTTC.

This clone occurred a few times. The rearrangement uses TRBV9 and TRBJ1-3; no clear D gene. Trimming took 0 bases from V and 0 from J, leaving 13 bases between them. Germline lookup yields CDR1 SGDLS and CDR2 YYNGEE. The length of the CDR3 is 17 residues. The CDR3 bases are TGTGCCAGCAGCGTAGGGTTAGGGCATCGCTCTGGAAACACCATATATTTT. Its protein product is CASSVGLGHRSGNTIYF.

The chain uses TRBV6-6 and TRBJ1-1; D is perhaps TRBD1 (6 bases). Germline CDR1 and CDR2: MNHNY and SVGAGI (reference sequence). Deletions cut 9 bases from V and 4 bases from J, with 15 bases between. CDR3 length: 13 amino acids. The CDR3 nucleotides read TGTGCCAGTTCCCGGACAGAGGGCACTGAAGCTTTCTTT. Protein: CASSRTEGTEAFF.

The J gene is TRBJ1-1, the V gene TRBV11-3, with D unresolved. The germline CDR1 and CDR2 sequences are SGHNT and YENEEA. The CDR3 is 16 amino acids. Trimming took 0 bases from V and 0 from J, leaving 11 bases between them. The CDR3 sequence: CASSLEAGLMNTEAFF. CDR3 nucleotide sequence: TGTGCCAGCAGCTTAGAAGCAGGCCTCATGAACACTGAAGCTTTCTTT.

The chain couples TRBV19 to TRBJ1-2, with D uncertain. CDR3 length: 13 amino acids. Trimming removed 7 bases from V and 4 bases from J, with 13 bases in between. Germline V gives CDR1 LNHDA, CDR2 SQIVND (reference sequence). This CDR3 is CASIGGGLYGYTF. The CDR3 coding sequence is TGTGCCAGTATCGGCGGTGGACTCTATGGCTACACCTTC.

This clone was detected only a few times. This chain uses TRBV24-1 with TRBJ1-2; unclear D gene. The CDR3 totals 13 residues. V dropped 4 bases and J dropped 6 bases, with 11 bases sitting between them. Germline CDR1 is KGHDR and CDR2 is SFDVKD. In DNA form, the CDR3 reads TGTGCCACCAGTGACCCCGGCCGGGATGGCTACACCTTC. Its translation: CATSDPGRDGYTF.

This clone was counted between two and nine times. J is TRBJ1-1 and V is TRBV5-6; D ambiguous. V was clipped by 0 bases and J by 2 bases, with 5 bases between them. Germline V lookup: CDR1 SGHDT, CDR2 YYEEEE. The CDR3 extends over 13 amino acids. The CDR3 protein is CASSLGVNTEAFF. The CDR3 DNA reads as TGTGCCAGCAGCTTGGGGGTTAACACTGAAGCTTTCTTT.

The CDR3 spells CASSTRQGGTEAFF. Here the CDR3 DNA reads TGTGCCAGCAGCACTCGACAGGGTGGGACTGAAGCTTTCTTT. V is TRBV28 and J is TRBJ1-1; TRBD1 agrees at 7 bases. The CDR3 runs to 14 residues. Unmatched junction bases numbered 9, after V lost 6 bases and J lost 5 bases. Germline V gene data show CDR1 as MDHEN and CDR2 as SYDVKM.

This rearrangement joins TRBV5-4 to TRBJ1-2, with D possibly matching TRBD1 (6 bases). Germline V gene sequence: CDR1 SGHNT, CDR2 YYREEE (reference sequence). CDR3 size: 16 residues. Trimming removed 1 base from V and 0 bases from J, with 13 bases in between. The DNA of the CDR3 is TGTGCCAGCAGCTTGTATTCAGGGGCCCCTAACTATGGCTACACCTTC. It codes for CASSLYSGAPNYGYTF.

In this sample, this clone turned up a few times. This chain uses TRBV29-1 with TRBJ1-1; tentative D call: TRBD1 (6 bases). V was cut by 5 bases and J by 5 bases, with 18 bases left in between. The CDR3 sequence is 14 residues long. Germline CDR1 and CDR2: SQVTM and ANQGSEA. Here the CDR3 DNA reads TGCAGCGTTATGGGGACAACCCGAGGGACTGAAGCTTTCTTT. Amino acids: CSVMGTTRGTEAFF. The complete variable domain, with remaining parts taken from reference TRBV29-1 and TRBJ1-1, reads SAVISQKPSRDICQRGTSLTIQCQVDSQVTMMFWYRQQPGQSLTLIATANQGSEATYESGFVIDKFPISRPNLTFSTLTVSNMSPEDSSIYLCSVMGTTRGTEAFFGQGTRLTVV.

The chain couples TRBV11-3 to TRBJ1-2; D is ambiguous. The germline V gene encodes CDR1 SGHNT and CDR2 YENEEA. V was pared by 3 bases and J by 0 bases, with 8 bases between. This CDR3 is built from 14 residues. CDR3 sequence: CASSLGRANYGYTF. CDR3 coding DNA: TGTGCCAGCAGCTTGGGAAGAGCTAACTATGGCTACACCTTC.

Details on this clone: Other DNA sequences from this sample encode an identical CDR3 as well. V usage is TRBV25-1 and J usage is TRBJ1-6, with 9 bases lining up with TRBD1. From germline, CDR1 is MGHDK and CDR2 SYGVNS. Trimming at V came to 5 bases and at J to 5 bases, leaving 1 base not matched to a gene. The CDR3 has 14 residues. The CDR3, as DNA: TGTGCCAGCAGTTGGGACAGGGATAATTCACCCCTCCACTTT. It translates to CASSWDRDNSPLHF. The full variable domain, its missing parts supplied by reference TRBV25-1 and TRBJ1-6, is EADIYQTPRYLVIGTGKKITLECSQTMGHDKMYWYQQDPGMELHLIHYSYGVNSTEKGDLSSESTVSRIRTEHFPLTLESARPSHTSQYLCASSWDRDNSPLHFGNGTRLTVT.